These 5 T cell receptor beta chains were all obtained from the same sample, sequenced in a study of cytomegalovirus exposure and HLA in healthy donors. The PCR ran on 60 Vbeta and 13 Jbeta primers. Assay used: immunoSEQ multiplex PCR; TCRdb lists only in-frame clones, some missing. This sample has roughly 120,000 clones, with 70% to 85% found just once. The sample consisted of PBMCs. The receptors originated from a woman between 18 and 30 years old in good health and CMV-seropositive.

A note on this clone: The sample has other DNA sequences that encode this CDR3 too. The chain employs TRBV6-5 and TRBJ2-7; TRBD1 matches 9 bases. Germline V lookup: CDR1 MNHEY, CDR2 SVGAGI. The junction had 6 bases not matched to a gene; V was cut back by 5 bases and J by 4 bases. The CDR3 is 14 amino acids. The CDR3 region has the DNA TGTGCCAGCAGTGAAACAGGGGGCACTTACGAGCAGTACTTC. Residues: CASSETGGTYEQYF.

V is TRBV27 and J is TRBJ1-1, with 9 positions matching TRBD1. The V gene's germline CDR1 is MNHEY and CDR2 SMNVEV (reference sequence). This CDR3 spans 14 amino acids. V shed 5 bases and J 1 base; nucleotides not matched to a gene: 2. The CDR3 coding sequence is TGTGCCAGCAGTCTGGGACAGGGGAACACTGAAGCTTTCTTT. This translates into CASSLGQGNTEAFF.

V and J are TRBV7-3 and TRBJ2-1; 9 bases align to TRBD1. Germline V CDR1 and CDR2: SGHTA, FQGTGA. V dropped 4 bases and J dropped 8; count of bases not matched to a gene: 3. The CDR3 runs 13 residues. The CDR3 DNA sequence: TGTGCCAGCAGCTATGGGACAGGGCATGAGCAGTTCTTC. This encodes CASSYGTGHEQFF.

This sequence joins TRBV5-4 and TRBJ1-5; tentatively, D is TRBD1 (6 bases). Trimming left V 4 bases short and J 3 bases short, with 11 bases between. CDR1 and CDR2 (germline): SGHNT, YYREEE (reference sequence). The CDR3 covers 14 residues. The CDR3 region has the DNA TGTGCCAGCAGCCCAGACAGGTTCAATCAGCCCCAGCATTTT. Protein sequence: CASSPDRFNQPQHF.

V usage is TRBV19 and J usage is TRBJ2-7, with D hard to call. Germline V gene sequence: CDR1 LNHDA, CDR2 SQIVND (reference sequence). Between the trimmed V and J ends, which lost 6 bases and 4 bases, there was a span of 10 bases. The CDR3 spans 12 residues. The CDR3 bases are TGTGCCAGTAGGGCCCCCAGTTACGAGCAGTACTTC. This encodes CASRAPSYEQYF.